This TCR beta chain was profiled in a study of OX40 agonist ivuxolimab in advanced cancers. The CDR3 loop spans 14 amino acids. Germline CDR1 reads MNHEY; CDR2 reads SMNVEV (reference sequence). Measured with immunoSEQ multiplex PCR; TCRdb has only the in-frame clones, and not every one. The sample yields tens of thousands of clones, 65% to 85% seen once. J is TRBJ2-5 and V is TRBV27; D is possibly TRBD1 (6 bases). The J call is in doubt because the DNA end fits TRBJ2-7 better. The TCR was taken from an adult with an advanced solid tumor such as melanoma, head and neck, liver or kidney cancer. The sequencing used CD4+ or CD8+ T cells sorted from blood, collected in a trial of the OX40 agonist ivuxolimab. CDR3 in amino acids: CASSLSRQDYEQYF. In DNA form, the CDR3 reads TGTGCCAGCAGTTTATCTCGACAGGACTACGAGCAGTACTTC.